Listed below are T cell receptor beta chains from one sample, sequenced in a study of cytotoxic CD8 clonotypes in ibrutinib-treated CLL. Repertoires were generated with immunoSEQ multiplex PCR, while TCRdb's copy carries only in-frame clones and drops some. The table includes roughly 50,000 clones, more than 55% detected once. Sequencing was performed on PBMCs, taken after 24 months of ibrutinib treatment. These receptors were obtained from a human donor with chronic lymphocytic leukemia. Both conserved end residues are part of each CDR3. D genes are given only for firm matches. The size field is filled for only some rows; it gives once, few, many or a size class.

TRBV10-3	TRBJ1-5	.	.	CAISRGAGDSQPQHF	TGTGCCATCAGTAGAGGGGCGGGGGATAGTCAGCCCCAGCATTTT
TRBV6-1	TRBJ1-1	.	TRBD1	CASRTRGITEAFF	TGTGCCAGCAGGACCAGGGGGATTACTGAAGCTTTCTTT
TRBV7-7	TRBJ2-5	.	TRBD2	CASSLATTSGGETQYF	TGTGCTAGCAGCTTAGCAACGACTAGCGGGGGCGAGACCCAGTACTTC
TRBV11-3	TRBJ1-1	.	.	CASSYRSNTEAFF	TGTGCCAGCAGCTACCGGTCCAACACTGAAGCTTTCTTT
TRBV5-1	TRBJ1-3	.	.	CASSSSGADGNTIYF	TGCGCCAGCAGCTCCTCGGGGGCCGATGGAAACACCATATATTTT
TRBV5-1	TRBJ2-3	.	TRBD2	CASGQTSEDTQYF	TGCGCCAGCGGTCAGACTAGCGAAGATACGCAGTATTTT
TRBV19	TRBJ1-6	.	.	CASSIRSLGGVPLHF	TGTGCCAGTAGTATTAGGTCCCTTGGAGGTGTACCCCTCCACTTT
TRBV9	TRBJ1-4	once	TRBD1	CASSSRDSEKLFF	TGTGCCAGCAGCTCCCGGGACAGTGAAAAACTGTTTTTT
TRBV5-6	TRBJ2-1	.	.	CASTLGTSTYNEQFF	TGTGCCAGCACGCTCGGGACTTCGACCTACAATGAGCAGTTCTTC
TRBV5-1	TRBJ1-1	.	TRBD1	CASSLGDSSEAFF	TGCGCCAGCAGCTTGGGGGACAGCTCTGAAGCTTTCTTT
TRBV5-4	TRBJ2-7	.	.	CASSSLSTYEQYF	TGTGCCAGCAGCTCCCTTAGCACCTACGAGCAGTACTTC
TRBV2	TRBJ2-7	.	TRBD1	CASKQDRMTYEQYF	TGTGCCAGCAAGCAGGACAGGATGACCTACGAGCAGTACTTC
TRBV15	TRBJ2-7	.	.	CATSRGTLNAGEQYF	TGTGCCACCAGCAGAGGCACGTTAAATGCGGGAGAGCAGTACTTC
TRBV7-9	TRBJ1-6	few	TRBD1	CASSWDRVNSPLHF	TGTGCCAGCAGCTGGGACAGAGTTAATTCACCCCTCCACTTT
TRBV9	TRBJ2-2	.	.	CASSVGTANTGELFF	TGTGCCAGCAGCGTTGGGACTGCGAACACCGGGGAGCTGTTTTTT
TRBV6-1	TRBJ1-2	.	.	CASSPRTVDYGYTF	TGTGCCAGCAGTCCCCGGACAGTGGACTATGGCTACACCTTC
TRBV2	TRBJ1-5	.	.	CASSDGTAYSNQPQHF	TGTGCCAGCAGTGATGGCACAGCTTATAGCAATCAGCCCCAGCATTTT
TRBV2	TRBJ1-3	.	TRBD1	CASDILQGGSGNTIYF	TGTGCCAGCGATATCCTGCAGGGGGGCTCTGGAAACACCATATATTTT
TRBV7-8	TRBJ1-5	.	.	CASSLVPGNQPQHF	TGTGCCAGCAGCTTAGTCCCAGGCAATCAGCCCCAGCATTTT
TRBV6-6	TRBJ2-1	.	.	CASSYPMDTHNEQFF	TGTGCCAGCAGTTACCCTATGGACACTCACAATGAGCAGTTCTTC
TRBV19	TRBJ1-3	many	.	CASSIEGTGNTIYF	TGTGCCAGTAGTATCGAGGGAACTGGAAACACCATATATTTT
TRBV10-3	TRBJ2-7	few	.	CAISSNWQGTYEQYF	TGTGCCATCAGTTCAAACTGGCAGGGGACGTACGAGCAGTACTTC
TRBV11-1	TRBJ1-2	.	.	CASSLAAGWDYGYTF	TGTGCCAGCAGCTTAGCCGCAGGGTGGGACTATGGCTACACCTTC
TRBV7-8	TRBJ1-2	.	TRBD1	CASSLALIGTGGNYGYTF	TGTGCCAGCAGCTTAGCGCTAATAGGGACAGGGGGAAACTATGGCTACACCTTC
TRBV2	TRBJ1-1	many	TRBD1	CATPPPGDRGGTEAFF	TGTGCCACCCCTCCTCCGGGGGACAGGGGTGGCACTGAAGCTTTCTTT
TRBV4-2	TRBJ2-7	.	TRBD2	CASSQGILGGITYEQYF	TGTGCCAGCAGCCAAGGGATTCTGGGGGGGATCACCTACGAGCAGTACTTC
TRBV19	TRBJ1-4	.	TRBD1	CASSILPGQGREKLFF	TGTGCCAGTAGTATCCTTCCGGGACAGGGTCGTGAAAAACTGTTTTTT
TRBV2	TRBJ1-1	.	.	CASSDLGTEAFF	TGTGCCAGCAGTGACTTGGGCACTGAAGCTTTCTTT
TRBV5-1	TRBJ2-3	.	TRBD2	CASSSPAGGATDTQYF	TGCGCCAGCAGCTCCCCCGCGGGGGGGGCCACAGATACGCAGTATTTT
TRBV5-6	TRBJ1-1	once	TRBD1	CASSRDRVRFGTEAFF	TGTGCCAGCAGCAGAGACAGGGTACGTTTTGGCACTGAAGCTTTCTTT
TRBV4-1	TRBJ1-2	many	.	CASSPSAGYGYTF	TGCGCCAGCAGCCCTTCGGCTGGCTATGGCTACACCTTC
TRBV5-1	TRBJ2-7	.	.	CASSGGTTYEQYF	TGCGCCAGCAGCGGCGGGACCACCTACGAGCAGTACTTC